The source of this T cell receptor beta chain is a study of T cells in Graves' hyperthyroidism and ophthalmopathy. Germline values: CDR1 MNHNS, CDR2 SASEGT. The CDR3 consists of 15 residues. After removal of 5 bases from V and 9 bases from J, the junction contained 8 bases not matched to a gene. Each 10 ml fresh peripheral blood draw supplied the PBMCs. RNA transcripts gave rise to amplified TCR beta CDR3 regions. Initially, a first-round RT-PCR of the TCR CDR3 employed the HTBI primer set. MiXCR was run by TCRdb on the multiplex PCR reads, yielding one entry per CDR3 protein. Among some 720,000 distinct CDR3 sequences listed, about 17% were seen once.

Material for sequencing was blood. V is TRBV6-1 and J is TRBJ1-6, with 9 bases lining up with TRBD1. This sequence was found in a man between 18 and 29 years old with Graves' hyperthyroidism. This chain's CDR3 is CASSRTGDGASPLHF. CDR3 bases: TGTGCCAGCAGTAGGACAGGGGACGGGGCTTCACCCCTCCACTTT.